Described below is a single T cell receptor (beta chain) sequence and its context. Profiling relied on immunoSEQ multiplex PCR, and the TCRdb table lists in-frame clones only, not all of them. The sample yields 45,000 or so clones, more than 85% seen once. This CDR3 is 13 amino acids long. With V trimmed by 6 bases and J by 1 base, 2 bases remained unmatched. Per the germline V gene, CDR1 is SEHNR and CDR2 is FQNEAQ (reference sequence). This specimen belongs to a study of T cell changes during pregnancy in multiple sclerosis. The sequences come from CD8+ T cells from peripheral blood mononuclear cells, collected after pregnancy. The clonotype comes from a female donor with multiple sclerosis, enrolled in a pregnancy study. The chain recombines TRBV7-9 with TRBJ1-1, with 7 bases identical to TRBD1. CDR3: CASRGGPNTEAFF. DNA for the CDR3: TGTGCCAGCAGAGGGGGCCCGAACACTGAAGCTTTCTTT. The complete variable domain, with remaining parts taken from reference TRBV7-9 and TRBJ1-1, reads DTGVSQNPRHKITKRGQNVTFRCDPISEHNRLYWYRQTLGQGPEFLTYFQNEAQLEKSRLLSDRFSAERPKGSFSTLEIQRTEQGDSAMYLCASRGGPNTEAFFGQGTRLTVV.